Below are 18 T cell receptor beta chains sequenced from a single sample in a study of T-cell reconstitution after alpha-beta-depleted transplantation in children. Researchers prepared the TCRbeta library using unique molecular identifiers, the study reports. MiXCR, applied by TCRdb to the PCR reads, yields one record per CDR3 protein. The sample holds a few hundred thousand distinct CDR3 sequences; 20% are singletons and the top ten take 3% to 4.5%. The source was PBMCs from the stem cell graft donor, collected from the stem cell graft. Receptors originate from a human donor who donated a stem cell graft to a child with acute myeloid leukemia.

The rearrangement joins TRBV29-1 to TRBJ2-3; D call uncertain. Germline assignment: CDR1 SQVTM and CDR2 ANQGSEA. This CDR3 contains 14 residues. Trimming left V 2 bases short and J 0 bases short, with 9 bases between. The CDR3 sequence: CSVEKETSTDTQYF. CDR3 DNA: TGCAGCGTTGAAAAGGAAACTAGCACAGATACGCAGTATTTT.

The V and J genes are TRBV27 and TRBJ2-1; 12 nucleotides align to TRBD2. The V segment lost 4 bases and the J segment 6 bases; nucleotides outside the gene matches: 10. The CDR3 contains 17 residues. In germline, CDR1 is MNHEY, CDR2 SMNVEV (reference sequence). CDR3 nucleotide sequence: TGTGCCAGCAGTTCCCCGACTAGCGGGAGATCGGGCAATGAGCAGTTCTTC. Its protein is CASSSPTSGRSGNEQFF.

Only a few counts were recorded for this clonotype. J is TRBJ2-1 and V is TRBV4-1, with D perhaps matching TRBD2 (6 bases). V lost 4 bases to trimming and J lost 0 bases, with 13 bases between them. CDR3 size: 16 residues. CDR1 is MGHRA, CDR2 YSYEKL, per germline. In DNA, the CDR3 is TGCGCCAGCAGCCCGGGACTCCTAAGCTCCTACAATGAGCAGTTCTTC. This translates into CASSPGLLSSYNEQFF.

Ten or more counts support this clonotype. V is TRBV28 and J is TRBJ2-2; D uncertain. V dropped 6 bases and J dropped 4 bases, with 3 bases sitting between them. This CDR3 is built from 11 residues. Germline loops: CDR1 MDHEN, CDR2 SYDVKM. This CDR3 reads CASSRTGELFF. DNA of the CDR3: TGTGCCAGCAGCCGCACCGGGGAGCTGTTTTTT. The whole variable domain, filled in from reference TRBV28 and TRBJ2-2, reads DVKVTQSSRYLVKRTGEKVFLECVQDMDHENMFWYRQDPGLGLRLIYFSYDVKMKEKGDIPEGYSVSREKKERFSLILESASTNQTSMYLCASSRTGELFFGEGSRLTVL.

The J gene is TRBJ2-7, the V gene TRBV12-3 or TRBV12-4; D unresolved. Trimming removed 3 bases from V and 3 bases from J, with 9 bases in between. This CDR3 is built from 13 residues. CDR3 coding DNA: TGTGCCAGCAGTTTCAAGGGAAACTACGAGCAGTACTTC. Its protein is CASSFKGNYEQYF.

This rearrangement joins TRBV3-1 to TRBJ2-1; D perhaps matches TRBD1 (5 bases). The CDR3 is 15 residues long. Germline CDR1 reads LGHDT; CDR2 reads YNNKEL (reference sequence). With 3 bases removed from V and 6 bases from J, the gap between germline ends came to 15 bases. In DNA form, the CDR3 reads TGTGCCAGCAGCCACCAAGCAGGGATTGGCAATGAGCAGTTCTTC. Residues: CASSHQAGIGNEQFF.

The chain employs TRBV28 and TRBJ1-5; D possibly corresponds to TRBD1 (6 bases). V lost 4 bases and J lost 3, with 10 bases in between. Germline assignment: CDR1 MDHEN and CDR2 SYDVKM. The CDR3 consists of 14 residues. CDR3 bases: TGTGCCAGCAGTTCCGGGGGCCACAATCAGCCCCAGCATTTT. Its protein product is CASSSGGHNQPQHF.

The chain recombines TRBV24-1 with TRBJ2-2, with 9 bases fitting TRBD1. This CDR3 contains 16 residues. Germline values: CDR1 KGHDR, CDR2 SFDVKD. Unmatched junction bases numbered 7, after V lost 4 bases and J lost 5 bases. CDR3 nucleotide sequence: TGTGCCACCAGTGAGGACAGGGGAAAGAGAACCGGGGAGCTGTTTTTT. Its protein product is CATSEDRGKRTGELFF.

This clonotype was found a few times. The V and J genes are TRBV12-3 or TRBV12-4 and TRBJ2-2, with 7 nucleotides matching TRBD1. V trimming: 4 bases; J trimming: 0 bases; junction bases outside the gene matches: 5. The CDR3 has 16 residues. CDR3 protein: CASSSADRANTGELFF. CDR3 bases: TGTGCCAGCAGTTCCGCCGACAGGGCGAACACCGGGGAGCTGTTTTTT.

Remarks on this clonotype: A much more abundant neighbour one base away suggests this may be a read error. The chain has TRBV12-3 or TRBV12-4 and TRBJ1-6; D unresolved. The CDR3 has 12 amino acids. The CDR3 region has the DNA TGTGCCAACAGTGCCGTTGATTCACCCCTCCACTTT. It encodes CANSAVDSPLHF.

The chain is built from TRBV12-3 or TRBV12-4 and TRBJ2-1; the match to TRBD2 covers 10 bases. CDR3 length: 14 residues. Trimming cost V 5 bases and J 7 bases; bases outside gene matches: 5. CDR3 DNA sequence: TGTGCCAGCAGTGCTAGCGGGAGCGATAATGAGCAGTTCTTC. Translating it yields CASSASGSDNEQFF.

The V gene is TRBV20-1, the J gene TRBJ2-5, with TRBD1 identical over 8 bases. The V gene's germline CDR1 is DFQATT and CDR2 SNEGSKA (reference sequence). CDR3 length: 13 residues. V lost 1 base and J lost 5; bases outside the gene matches: 3. This CDR3 is CSARVTGAETQYF. In DNA, the CDR3 is TGCAGTGCTAGAGTGACAGGGGCGGAGACCCAGTACTTC.

Ten or more counts support this clonotype. The CDR3 sequence is CSTTSGSYNEQFF. Written as DNA, the CDR3 is TGCAGTACGACTAGCGGGAGCTACAATGAGCAGTTCTTC. The rearrangement joins TRBV20-1 to TRBJ2-1; 12 positions agree with TRBD2. CDR1 DFQATT and CDR2 SNEGSKA come from the germline V gene (reference sequence). V was clipped by 8 bases and J by 3 bases; unmatched bases: 2. This CDR3 has 13 residues.

The chain joins TRBV6-1 to TRBJ2-2; tentatively, D is TRBD1 (6 bases). V dropped 6 bases and J dropped 6 bases, with 11 bases sitting between them. CDR1 MNHNS and CDR2 SASEGT come from the germline V gene. The CDR3 runs to 13 residues. The CDR3 DNA follows: TGTGCCAGCAGAAGGACAGTGGCCGGGGAGCTGTTTTTT. This encodes CASRRTVAGELFF.

This clonotype occurred a few times. V and J are TRBV27 and TRBJ1-2; D remains ambiguous. This CDR3 is 15 amino acids long. CDR1 and CDR2 (germline): MNHEY, SMNVEV (reference sequence). V was shortened by 3 bases and J by 4 bases, with 15 bases between the two germline ends. The CDR3 region has the DNA TGTGCCAGCAGTTTCAAGGGAGTAGGAGGCTATGGCTACACCTTC. As protein: CASSFKGVGGYGYTF.

This clonotype has more than one count but fewer than ten. The chain links TRBV20-1 to TRBJ2-5, with a tentative D call TRBD2 (6 bases). With 7 bases removed from V and 5 bases from J, the gap between germline ends came to 17 bases. This CDR3 spans 13 amino acids. In germline, CDR1 is DFQATT, CDR2 SNEGSKA (reference sequence). The CDR3, as DNA: TGCAGTGGGGGCGGGGTGACAACGGAGACCCAGTACTTC. Translating it yields CSGGGVTTETQYF.

There are a few counts of this clonotype. This chain connects TRBV10-3 to TRBJ2-7, with no clear D. Trimming left V 8 bases short and J 1 base short, with 12 bases between. Germline V gene lookup returns CDR1 ENHRY and CDR2 SYGVKD. The CDR3 length is 13 residues. The CDR3 sequence: CAIGTGTSYEQYF. CDR3 DNA: TGTGCCATCGGTACCGGCACGTCCTACGAGCAGTACTTC.

This clonotype was observed a handful of times. The V and J genes are TRBV28 and TRBJ2-1; D gene ambiguous. V shed 2 bases and J shed 8 bases, with 13 bases lying between them. The CDR3 sequence is 14 residues long. In germline, CDR1 is MDHEN, CDR2 SYDVKM. CDR3 loop: CASSLTTGFDEQFF. The CDR3 bases are TGTGCCAGCAGTTTAACCACTGGTTTCGATGAGCAGTTCTTC. Full variable domain (rest looked up from reference TRBV28 and TRBJ2-1): DVKVTQSSRYLVKRTGEKVFLECVQDMDHENMFWYRQDPGLGLRLIYFSYDVKMKEKGDIPEGYSVSREKKERFSLILESASTNQTSMYLCASSLTTGFDEQFFGPGTRLTVL.